This T cell receptor (beta chain) was retrieved from a study of T cell clonotyping in hematopoietic cell transplantation. Time point in this sample: recipient sample about 28 days before transplant, after cytoreduction. Germline V CDR1 and CDR2: SNHLY, FYNNEI. The germline V and J ends were trimmed by 8 bases and 0 bases, with 10 bases remaining between them. The CDR3 is 13 amino acids. Sequencing used immunoSEQ multiplex PCR; TCRdb keeps in-frame clones, though not all of them. The table records about 20,000 clones, 85% to 90% of them present only once. The sequence came from a man aged 18 to 29 with biphenotypic leukemia. Some clones in this sample may be carry-over from other donors' samples. V and J are TRBV2 and TRBJ2-5; no clear D. Source: peripheral blood mononuclear cells, taken before stem cell transplant. In nucleotides, the CDR3 is TGTGCCAGCCTCGTGACCTACCAAGAGACCCAGTACTTC. Its protein is CASLVTYQETQYF.